This T cell receptor beta chain was recorded in a study of siplizumab effects on memory and regulatory T cells. Study results and caveats: Sequences that were alloreactive and traceable to unstimulated CD4+ memory cells were significantly reduced by siplizumab.

On this clone itself: Antigen: not known.

The method was immunoSEQ multiplex PCR; TCRdb's version includes in-frame clones alone and lacks a portion of them. The sample contains about 110,000 clones, roughly 92% of which appear only once. Per the germline V gene, CDR1 is LNHDA and CDR2 is SQIVND (reference sequence). CDR3 length: 16 residues. V was pared by 0 bases and J by 4 bases, with 7 bases of the junction left unmatched. Material for sequencing was CD4+ T cells sorted from blood. This sequence was found in a human donor in good health. The chain combines TRBV19 with TRBJ2-3, with TRBD1 matching 7 bases. The CDR3 nucleotides read TGTGCCAGTAGTATAGAAACAGGGGCAAAACCAGATACGCAGTATTTT. Amino acid sequence: CASSIETGAKPDTQYF.